This T cell receptor beta chain was captured by sequencing in a study of blood T cell repertoires in COVID-19. The germline CDR1 and CDR2 sequences are SQVTM and ANQGSEA. This CDR3 has 15 residues. With 7 bases clipped from V and 2 bases from J, the junction kept 10 bases outside the gene matches. Sequenced by immunoSEQ multiplex PCR; TCRdb stores in-frame clones only, minus some. This repertoire shows some 130,000 clones, around 89% found once; its top ten account for around 2.9%. The sequence was collected from a man aged 55 to 70 with active or convalescent COVID-19. The specimen was peripheral blood. The genes are TRBV29-1 and TRBJ1-3; 8 bases line up with TRBD1. CDR3 nucleotides: TGCAGCGCCAGATCACCAGGGGGCGCTGGAAACACCATATATTTT. Encoded protein: CSARSPGGAGNTIYF.